The 8 T cell receptor beta chains listed next were all sequenced from one sample in a study of T-cell reconstitution after alpha-beta-depleted transplantation in children. Preparing the TCRbeta library involved the use of unique molecular identifiers. TCRdb redid the calling of the PCR reads with MiXCR, one entry per CDR3 protein. The sample comprises 150,000 to 200,000 distinct CDR3 sequences, 14% to 15% of which are singletons, and about 13% rests with the top ten. The input for sequencing was PBMCs from the stem cell graft donor, taken from the stem cell graft. The receptors originated from a human donor who donated a stem cell graft to a child with acute lymphoblastic leukemia.

In the case of this clonotype: This clone may be a read error of a much larger clone one base away. V and J are TRBV7-8 and TRBJ2-3; TRBD2 is a possible D gene (5 bases). This CDR3 comprises 14 residues. Germline V gives CDR1 SGHVS, CDR2 FQNEAQ. The CDR3 DNA is TGTGCCAGCAGCTTAGATTCTAGCACAGATGCGCAGTATTTT. Translation: CASSLDSSTDAQYF. Supplemented by reference TRBV7-8 and TRBJ2-3, the full variable domain reads GAGVSQSPRYKVAKRGQDVALRCDPISGHVSLFWYQQALGQGPEFLTYFQNEAQLDKSGLPSDRFFAERPEGSVSTLKIQRTQQEDSAVYLCASSLDSSTDAQYFGPGTRLTVL.

The chain has TRBV29-1 and TRBJ2-7; D call uncertain. CDR1 SQVTM and CDR2 ANQGSEA come from the germline V gene. V gave up 5 bases and J gave up 5 bases, with 10 bases separating them. This CDR3 is 11 amino acids long. The CDR3 loop reads CSVTIVHEQYF. The CDR3 bases are TGCAGCGTTACAATTGTCCACGAGCAGTACTTC.

This clonotype was counted only a few times. V is TRBV10-3 and J is TRBJ1-5, with a weak D call TRBD1 (5 bases). The CDR3 is 14 residues long. The germline V and J ends were trimmed by 2 bases and 4 bases, with 9 bases remaining between them. CDR1 and CDR2 (germline): ENHRY, SYGVKD. CDR3: CAISEAGINQPQHF. CDR3 sequence (DNA): TGTGCCATCAGTGAGGCAGGGATTAATCAGCCCCAGCATTTT.

At least ten counts were recorded for this clonotype. The genes are TRBV15 and TRBJ2-2; D gene ambiguous. The CDR3 is made up of 15 amino acids. Germline-derived CDR1 and CDR2 are LNHNV and YYDKDF (reference sequence). Trimming cost V 5 bases and J 1 base, with 11 bases left between them. This chain's CDR3 is CATSSFPGNTGELFF. In DNA form, the CDR3 reads TGTGCCACCAGCTCCTTTCCCGGGAACACCGGGGAGCTGTTTTTT.

This clonotype has ten or more counts. The chain joins TRBV7-2 to TRBJ2-6; D uncertain. V lost 6 bases to trimming and J lost 0 bases, with 9 bases between them. The germline V gene encodes CDR1 SGHTA and CDR2 FQGNSA. This CDR3 contains 15 residues. CDR3: CASSPSASGANVLTF. CDR3 bases: TGTGCCAGCAGTCCGTCTGCCTCTGGGGCCAACGTCCTGACTTTC. Full variable domain (rest looked up from reference TRBV7-2 and TRBJ2-6): GAGVSQSPSNKVTEKGKDVELRCDPISGHTALYWYRQSLGQGLEFLIYFQGNSAPDKSGLPSDRFSAERTGGSVSTLTIQRTQQEDSAVYLCASSPSASGANVLTFGAGSRLTVL.

In this sample, this clonotype turned up many times. The chain recombines TRBV5-1 with TRBJ1-4, with a tentative D call TRBD1 (5 bases). Germline assignment: CDR1 SGHRS and CDR2 YFSETQ. The CDR3 spans 14 residues. V was trimmed by 4 bases and J by 4 bases, leaving 11 bases between them. The CDR3 spells CASSSTGGNEKLFF. Written as DNA, the CDR3 is TGCGCCAGCAGCAGCACAGGCGGTAATGAAAAACTGTTTTTT.

In its sample, this clonotype was seen many times. This chain joins TRBV7-9 and TRBJ2-1; TRBD2 agrees at 11 bases. With 5 bases clipped from V and 7 bases from J, the junction kept 1 base outside the gene matches. CDR3 size: 13 residues. CDR1 and CDR2 from the germline V gene are SEHNR and FQNEAQ (reference sequence). The CDR3 spells CASSPSGRNEQFF. The CDR3 region has the DNA TGTGCCAGCAGCCCTAGCGGGAGGAATGAGCAGTTCTTC.

This clonotype was found many times. V and J are TRBV7-9 and TRBJ2-7; TRBD1 matches at 7 bases. The CDR3 spans 13 residues. V lost 5 bases to trimming and J lost 5 bases; unmatched junction nucleotides: 6. Looked up from germline, CDR1 is SEHNR and CDR2 is FQNEAQ (reference sequence). This chain's CDR3 is CASSDPGGHEQYF. The CDR3 DNA sequence: TGTGCCAGCAGCGATCCAGGGGGACACGAGCAGTACTTC.